This T cell receptor (beta chain) is drawn from a study of CD8+ T cells in alopecia areata. The CDR3 totals 13 residues. Per the germline V gene, CDR1 is SGHTA and CDR2 is FQGNSA. V gave up 5 bases and J gave up 6 bases, with 12 bases separating them. This clone was found a few times. RNA extraction and reverse transcription yielded cDNA as sequencing template. The table came from immunoSEQ multiplex PCR; TCRdb's copy has only in-frame clones and leaves some out. The sample shows 210,000 or so clones, just over 65% of them seen only once. Documented treatment: oral pan-JAK inhibitor, 5-10 mg twice daily.

The specimen comprised CD4+ T cells sorted from blood, sampled at approximately week 42, from a patient treated with tofacitinib. The V call is TRBV7-2, the J call TRBJ2-3; possibly TRBD1 for D (6 bases). The sequence was obtained from a human donor with alopecia areata. Here the CDR3 reads CASSLDRPDTQYF. In DNA form, the CDR3 reads TGTGCCAGCAGCCTCGACAGGCCCGATACGCAGTATTTT. Full variable domain (remainder filled in from reference TRBV7-2 and TRBJ2-3): GAGVSQSPSNKVTEKGKDVELRCDPISGHTALYWYRQSLGQGLEFLIYFQGNSAPDKSGLPSDRFSAERTGGSVSTLTIQRTQQEDSAVYLCASSLDRPDTQYFGPGTRLTVL.